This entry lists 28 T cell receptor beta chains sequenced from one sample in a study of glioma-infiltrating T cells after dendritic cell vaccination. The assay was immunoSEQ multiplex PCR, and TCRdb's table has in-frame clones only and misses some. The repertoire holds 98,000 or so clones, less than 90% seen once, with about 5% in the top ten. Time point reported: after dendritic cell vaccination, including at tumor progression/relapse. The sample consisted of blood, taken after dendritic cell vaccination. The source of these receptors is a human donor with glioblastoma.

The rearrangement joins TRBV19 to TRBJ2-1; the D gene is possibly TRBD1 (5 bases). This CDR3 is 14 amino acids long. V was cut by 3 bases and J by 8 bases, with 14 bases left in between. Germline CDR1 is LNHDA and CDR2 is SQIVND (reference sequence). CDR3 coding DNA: TGTGCCAGTAGTATCCAGGGTAGAAACGATGAGCAGTTCTTC. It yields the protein CASSIQGRNDEQFF.

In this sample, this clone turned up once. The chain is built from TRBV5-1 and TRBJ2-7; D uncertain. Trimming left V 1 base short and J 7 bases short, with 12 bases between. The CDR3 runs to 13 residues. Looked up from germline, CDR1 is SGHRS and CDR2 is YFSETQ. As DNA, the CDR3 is TGCGCCAGCAGCTTGATACCGGGTCAGGAGCAGTACTTC. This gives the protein CASSLIPGQEQYF.

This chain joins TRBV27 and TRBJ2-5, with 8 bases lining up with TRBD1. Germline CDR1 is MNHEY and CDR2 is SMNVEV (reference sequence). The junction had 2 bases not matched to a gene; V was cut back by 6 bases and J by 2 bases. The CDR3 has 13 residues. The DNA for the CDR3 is TGTGCCAGCAGCCGGACAGGGCAAGAGACCCAGTACTTC. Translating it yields CASSRTGQETQYF.

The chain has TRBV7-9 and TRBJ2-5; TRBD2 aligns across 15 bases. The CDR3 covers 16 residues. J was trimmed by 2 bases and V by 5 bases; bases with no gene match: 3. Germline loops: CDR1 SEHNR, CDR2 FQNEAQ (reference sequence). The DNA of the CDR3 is TGTGCCAGCAGCGAGGGGACTAGCGGGGGGCAAGAGACCCAGTACTTC. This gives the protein CASSEGTSGGQETQYF.

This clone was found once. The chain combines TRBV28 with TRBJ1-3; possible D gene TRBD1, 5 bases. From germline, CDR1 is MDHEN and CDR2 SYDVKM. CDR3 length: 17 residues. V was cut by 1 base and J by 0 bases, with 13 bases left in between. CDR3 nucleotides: TGTGCCAGCAGTTTATCCCTTGGGGCATCCTCTGGAAACACCATATATTTT. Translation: CASSLSLGASSGNTIYF. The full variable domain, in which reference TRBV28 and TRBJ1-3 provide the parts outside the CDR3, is DVKVTQSSRYLVKRTGEKVFLECVQDMDHENMFWYRQDPGLGLRLIYFSYDVKMKEKGDIPEGYSVSREKKERFSLILESASTNQTSMYLCASSLSLGASSGNTIYFGEGSWLTVV.

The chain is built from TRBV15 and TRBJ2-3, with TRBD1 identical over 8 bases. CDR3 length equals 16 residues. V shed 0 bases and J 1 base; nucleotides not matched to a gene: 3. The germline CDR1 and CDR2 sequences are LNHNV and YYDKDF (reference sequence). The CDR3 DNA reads TGTGCCACCAGCAGAGAGCAGGGGGCCCGCACAGATACGCAGTATTTT. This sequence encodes CATSREQGARTDTQYF.

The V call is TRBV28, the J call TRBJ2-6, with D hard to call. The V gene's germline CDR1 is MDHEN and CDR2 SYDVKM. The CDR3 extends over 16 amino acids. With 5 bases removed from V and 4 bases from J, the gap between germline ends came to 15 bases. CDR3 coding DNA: TGTGCCAGCAGTGAGGTGTCATTGAGCGGGGCCAACGTCCTGACTTTC. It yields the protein CASSEVSLSGANVLTF.

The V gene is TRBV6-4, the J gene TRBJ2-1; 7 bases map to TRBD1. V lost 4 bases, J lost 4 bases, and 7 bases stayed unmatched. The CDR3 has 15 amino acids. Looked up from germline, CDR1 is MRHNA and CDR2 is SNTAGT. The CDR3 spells CASSGQGAPYNEQFF. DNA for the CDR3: TGTGCCAGCAGTGGACAGGGCGCCCCATACAATGAGCAGTTCTTC.

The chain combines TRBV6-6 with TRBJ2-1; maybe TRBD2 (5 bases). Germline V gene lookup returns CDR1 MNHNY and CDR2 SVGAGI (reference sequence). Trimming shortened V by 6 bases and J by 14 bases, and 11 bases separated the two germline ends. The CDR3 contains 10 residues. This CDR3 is CASRREEEFF. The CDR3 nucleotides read TGTGCCAGCAGGAGGGAAGAGGAGTTCTTC.

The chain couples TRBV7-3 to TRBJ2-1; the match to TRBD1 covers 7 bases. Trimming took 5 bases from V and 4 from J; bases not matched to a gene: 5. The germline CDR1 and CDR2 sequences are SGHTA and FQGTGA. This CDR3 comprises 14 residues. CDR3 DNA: TGTGCCAGCAGCATCGACAGGGATTACAATGAGCAGTTCTTC. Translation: CASSIDRDYNEQFF.

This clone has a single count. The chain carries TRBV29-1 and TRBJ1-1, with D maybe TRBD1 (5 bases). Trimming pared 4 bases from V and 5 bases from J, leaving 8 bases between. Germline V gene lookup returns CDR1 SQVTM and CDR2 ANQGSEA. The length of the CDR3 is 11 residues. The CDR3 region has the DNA TGCAGCGTTGGTCAGGGAACTGAAGCTTTCTTT. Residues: CSVGQGTEAFF.

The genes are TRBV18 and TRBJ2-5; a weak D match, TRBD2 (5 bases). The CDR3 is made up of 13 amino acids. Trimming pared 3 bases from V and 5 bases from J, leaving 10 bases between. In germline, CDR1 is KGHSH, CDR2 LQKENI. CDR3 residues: CASSPSWEETQYF. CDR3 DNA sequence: TGTGCCAGCTCACCGTCCTGGGAGGAGACCCAGTACTTC.

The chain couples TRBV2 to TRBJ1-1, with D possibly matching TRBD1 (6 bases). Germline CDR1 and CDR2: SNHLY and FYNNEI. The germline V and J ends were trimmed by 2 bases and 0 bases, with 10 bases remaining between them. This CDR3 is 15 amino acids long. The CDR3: CASSELAGVNTEAFF. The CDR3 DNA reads TGTGCCAGCAGTGAATTGGCAGGGGTGAACACTGAAGCTTTCTTT.

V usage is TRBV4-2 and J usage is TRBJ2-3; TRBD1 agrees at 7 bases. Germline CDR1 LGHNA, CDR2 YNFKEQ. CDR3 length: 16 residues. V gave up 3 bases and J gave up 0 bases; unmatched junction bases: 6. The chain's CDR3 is CASSQPGTESTDTQYF. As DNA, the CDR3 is TGTGCCAGCAGCCAGCCCGGGACAGAAAGCACAGATACGCAGTATTTT.

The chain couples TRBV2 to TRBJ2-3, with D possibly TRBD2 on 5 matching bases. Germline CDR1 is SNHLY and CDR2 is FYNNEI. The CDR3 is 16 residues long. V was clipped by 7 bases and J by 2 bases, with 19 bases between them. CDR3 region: CASTNPERRFTDTQYF. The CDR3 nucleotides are TGTGCCAGCACGAACCCAGAGCGGAGATTCACAGATACGCAGTATTTT.

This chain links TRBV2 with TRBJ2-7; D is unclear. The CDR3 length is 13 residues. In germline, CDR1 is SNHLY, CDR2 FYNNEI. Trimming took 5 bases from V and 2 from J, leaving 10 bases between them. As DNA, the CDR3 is TGTGCCAGCAGTATTAGTCCGACCTACGAGCAGTACTTC. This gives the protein CASSISPTYEQYF.

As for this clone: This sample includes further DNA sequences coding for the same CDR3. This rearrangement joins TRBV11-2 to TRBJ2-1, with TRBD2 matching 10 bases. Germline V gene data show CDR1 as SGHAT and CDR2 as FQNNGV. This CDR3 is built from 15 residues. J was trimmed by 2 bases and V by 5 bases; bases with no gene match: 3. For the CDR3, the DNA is TGTGCCAGCAGCAGGAGCGGGAGGGCCTACAATGAGCAGTTCTTC. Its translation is CASSRSGRAYNEQFF.

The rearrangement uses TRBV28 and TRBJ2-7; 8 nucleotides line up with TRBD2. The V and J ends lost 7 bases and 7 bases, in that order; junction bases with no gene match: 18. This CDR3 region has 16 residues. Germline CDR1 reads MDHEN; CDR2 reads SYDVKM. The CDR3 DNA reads TGTGCCAGCATCTTGGGACCGGGAGGGCCCCTATGGGAGCAGTACTTC. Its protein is CASILGPGGPLWEQYF.

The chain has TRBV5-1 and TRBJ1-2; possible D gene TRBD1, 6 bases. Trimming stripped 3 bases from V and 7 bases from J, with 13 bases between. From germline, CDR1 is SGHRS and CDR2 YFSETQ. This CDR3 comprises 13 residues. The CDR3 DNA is TGCGCCAGCAGCTCGGGACAATTCGCTGGCTACACCTTC. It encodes CASSSGQFAGYTF. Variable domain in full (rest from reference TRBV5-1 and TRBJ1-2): KAGVTQTPRYLIKTRGQQVTLSCSPISGHRSVSWYQQTPGQGLQFLFEYFSETQRNKGNFPGRFSGRQFSNSRSEMNVSTLELGDSALYLCASSSGQFAGYTFGSGTRLTVV.

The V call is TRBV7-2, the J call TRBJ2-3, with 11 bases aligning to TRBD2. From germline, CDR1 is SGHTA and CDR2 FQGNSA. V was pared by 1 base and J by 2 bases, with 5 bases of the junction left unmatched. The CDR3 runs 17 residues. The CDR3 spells CASSLVGTSGDTDTQYF. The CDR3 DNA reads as TGTGCCAGCAGCTTAGTAGGGACTAGCGGCGACACAGATACGCAGTATTTT.

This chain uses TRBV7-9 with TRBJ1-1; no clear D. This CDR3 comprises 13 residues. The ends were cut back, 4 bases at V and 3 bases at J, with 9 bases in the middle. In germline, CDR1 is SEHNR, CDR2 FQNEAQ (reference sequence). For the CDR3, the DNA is TGTGCCAGCAGCTCGGGTCGGGACACTGAAGCTTTCTTT. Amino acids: CASSSGRDTEAFF.

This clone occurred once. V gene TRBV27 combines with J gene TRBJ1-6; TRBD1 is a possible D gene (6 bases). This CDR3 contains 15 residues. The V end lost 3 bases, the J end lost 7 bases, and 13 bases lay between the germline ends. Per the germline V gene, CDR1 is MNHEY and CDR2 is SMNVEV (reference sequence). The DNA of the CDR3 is TGTGCCAGCAGTTTGACAGGTTATTTCAATTCACCCCTCCACTTT. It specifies CASSLTGYFNSPLHF.

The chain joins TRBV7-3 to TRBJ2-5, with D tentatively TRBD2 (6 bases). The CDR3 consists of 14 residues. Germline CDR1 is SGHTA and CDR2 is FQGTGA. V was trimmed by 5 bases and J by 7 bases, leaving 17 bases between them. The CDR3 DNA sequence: TGTGCCAGCAGCCCGGGGGACCCAGTTGGGACCCAGTACTTC. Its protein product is CASSPGDPVGTQYF.

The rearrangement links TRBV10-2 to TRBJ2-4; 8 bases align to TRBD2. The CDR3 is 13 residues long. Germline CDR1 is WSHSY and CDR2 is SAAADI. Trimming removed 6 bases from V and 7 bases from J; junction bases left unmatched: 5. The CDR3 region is CASRAGAGNIQYF. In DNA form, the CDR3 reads TGCGCCAGCAGAGCGGGGGCCGGGAACATTCAGTACTTC.

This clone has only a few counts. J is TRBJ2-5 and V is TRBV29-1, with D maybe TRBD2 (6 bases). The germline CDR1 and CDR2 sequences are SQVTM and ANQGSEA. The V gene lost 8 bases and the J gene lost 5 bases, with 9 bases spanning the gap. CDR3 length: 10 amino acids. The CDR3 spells CSSGGETQYF. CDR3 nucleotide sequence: TGCAGCTCCGGAGGGGAGACCCAGTACTTC.

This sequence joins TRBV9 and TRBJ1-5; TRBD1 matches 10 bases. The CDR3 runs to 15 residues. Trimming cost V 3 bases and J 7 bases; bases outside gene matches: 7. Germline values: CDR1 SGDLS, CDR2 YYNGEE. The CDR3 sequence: CASSAGQGFGQPQHF. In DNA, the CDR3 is TGTGCCAGCAGCGCGGGACAGGGGTTCGGGCAGCCCCAGCATTTT. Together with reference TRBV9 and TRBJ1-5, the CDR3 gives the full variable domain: DSGVTQTPKHLITATGQRVTLRCSPRSGDLSVYWYQQSLDQGLQFLIQYYNGEERAKGNILERFSAQQFPDLHSELNLSSLELGDSALYFCASSAGQGFGQPQHFGDGTRLSIL.

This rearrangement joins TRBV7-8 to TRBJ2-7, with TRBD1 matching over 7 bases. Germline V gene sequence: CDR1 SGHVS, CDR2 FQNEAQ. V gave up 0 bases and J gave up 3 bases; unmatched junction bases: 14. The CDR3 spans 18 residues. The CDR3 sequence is CASSLALGTASKFYEQYF. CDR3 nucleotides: TGTGCCAGCAGCTTAGCTTTAGGGACAGCGAGTAAGTTCTACGAGCAGTACTTC.

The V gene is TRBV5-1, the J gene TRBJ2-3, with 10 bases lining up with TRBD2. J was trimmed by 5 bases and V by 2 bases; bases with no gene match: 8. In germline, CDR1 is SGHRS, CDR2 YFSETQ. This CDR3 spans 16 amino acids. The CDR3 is CASSFGLAGAGDTQYF. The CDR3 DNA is TGCGCCAGCAGCTTTGGGCTAGCGGGAGCCGGAGATACGCAGTATTTT.